This passage covers 9 T cell receptor beta chains from one sample sequenced in a study of shared clonotypes between healthy human individuals. Clones were read by immunoSEQ multiplex PCR, and TCRdb kept only the in-frame ones, dropping some. The sample lists approximately 2.5 million clones, over 85% occurring once. The sequenced sample consisted of naive CD4+ T cells from PBMCs. Subset meaning: CD45RA+ positively selected. The origin of the receptors is a man between 18 and 29 years old in good health. Some clones in this sample may be carry-over from other donors' samples.

The chain uses TRBV7-3 and TRBJ2-1, with 7 bases fitting TRBD1. Germline assignment: CDR1 SGHTA and CDR2 FQGTGA. V was clipped by 4 bases and J by 4 bases; unmatched bases: 1. The CDR3 is 13 amino acids. As DNA, the CDR3 is TGTGCCAGCAGCTCAGGGGGATACAATGAGCAGTTCTTC. It codes for CASSSGGYNEQFF.

This chain joins TRBV19 and TRBJ2-1; 9 bases agree with TRBD2. Losses at the gene ends were 5 bases for V and 0 bases for J; bases not matched to a gene: 5. Germline V gene data show CDR1 as LNHDA and CDR2 as SQIVND (reference sequence). This CDR3 has 16 residues. Here the CDR3 reads CASSFRLAASYNEQFF. DNA for the CDR3: TGTGCCAGTAGTTTTCGACTAGCGGCCTCCTACAATGAGCAGTTCTTC.

J is TRBJ1-5 and V is TRBV7-2; unclear D gene. The CDR3 length is 14 residues. The germline CDR1 and CDR2 sequences are SGHTA and FQGNSA. V was shortened by 0 bases and J by 3 bases, with 6 bases between the two germline ends. This CDR3 reads CASSLAGSNQPQHF. CDR3 sequence (DNA): TGTGCCAGCAGCTTAGCCGGTTCCAATCAGCCCCAGCATTTT.

This chain connects TRBV7-9 to TRBJ1-5; TRBD1 is a possible D gene (5 bases). V was cut by 5 bases and J by 0 bases, with 11 bases left in between. This CDR3 contains 15 residues. Germline CDR1 reads SEHNR; CDR2 reads FQNEAQ (reference sequence). The CDR3 region is CASSAWDGSNQPQHF. CDR3 coding DNA: TGTGCCAGCAGCGCATGGGACGGTAGCAATCAGCCCCAGCATTTT. Drawing the rest from reference TRBV7-9 and TRBJ1-5, the complete variable domain is DTGVSQNPRHKITKRGQNVTFRCDPISEHNRLYWYRQTLGQGPEFLTYFQNEAQLEKSRLLSDRFSAERPKGSFSTLEIQRTEQGDSAMYLCASSAWDGSNQPQHFGDGTRLSIL.

The V gene is TRBV28, the J gene TRBJ1-5; no clear D. Germline V lookup: CDR1 MDHEN, CDR2 SYDVKM. CDR3 length: 14 amino acids. V dropped 7 bases and J dropped 6 bases, with 16 bases sitting between them. CDR3 region: CASTVQSHIQPQHF. CDR3 coding DNA: TGTGCCAGCACGGTGCAATCCCACATTCAGCCCCAGCATTTT.

The chain has TRBV11-1 and TRBJ2-1; D might be TRBD2 (6 bases). Trimming removed 1 base from V and 0 bases from J, with 7 bases in between. CDR3 length: 15 amino acids. Germline CDR1 and CDR2: SGHAT and FQDESV (reference sequence). The CDR3 loop reads CASSLVGGSYNEQFF. The CDR3 DNA follows: TGTGCCAGCAGCTTAGTCGGGGGCTCCTACAATGAGCAGTTCTTC.

This chain connects TRBV6-5 to TRBJ1-5; D call uncertain. From germline, CDR1 is MNHEY and CDR2 SVGAGI. V lost 6 bases and J 0 bases, leaving 9 bases between the germline ends. The CDR3 has 14 residues. For the CDR3, the DNA is TGTGCCAGCAGCCGCGGAAATAGCAATCAGCCCCAGCATTTT. It translates to CASSRGNSNQPQHF.

The gene calls are TRBV5-1 and TRBJ1-1; TRBD1 matches at 7 bases. V dropped 4 bases and J dropped 4; count of bases not matched to a gene: 10. Looked up from germline, CDR1 is SGHRS and CDR2 is YFSETQ. The CDR3 consists of 15 residues. CDR3 sequence (DNA): TGCGCCAGCAGCGCGAACAGGGGCGGGAGCACTGAAGCTTTCTTT. Translated: CASSANRGGSTEAFF.

The chain couples TRBV5-1 to TRBJ2-5, with 7 bases aligning to TRBD1. Germline V gene sequence: CDR1 SGHRS, CDR2 YFSETQ. CDR3 size: 17 residues. V dropped 5 bases and J dropped 0; count of bases not matched to a gene: 13. CDR3 residues: CASSLVAGTEYQETQYF. The CDR3 region has the DNA TGCGCCAGCAGTCTTGTGGCCGGGACAGAGTACCAAGAGACCCAGTACTTC.